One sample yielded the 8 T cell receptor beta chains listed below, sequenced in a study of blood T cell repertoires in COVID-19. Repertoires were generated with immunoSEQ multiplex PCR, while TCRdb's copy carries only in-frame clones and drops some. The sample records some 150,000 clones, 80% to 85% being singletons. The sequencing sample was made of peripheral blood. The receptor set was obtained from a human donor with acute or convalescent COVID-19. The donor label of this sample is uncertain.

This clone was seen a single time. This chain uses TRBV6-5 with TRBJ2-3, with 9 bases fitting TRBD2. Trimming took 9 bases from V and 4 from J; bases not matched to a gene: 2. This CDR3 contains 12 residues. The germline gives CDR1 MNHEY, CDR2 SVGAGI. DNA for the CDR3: TGTGCCAGTAGCGGGGGCTCAGATACGCAGTATTTT. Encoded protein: CASSGGSDTQYF.

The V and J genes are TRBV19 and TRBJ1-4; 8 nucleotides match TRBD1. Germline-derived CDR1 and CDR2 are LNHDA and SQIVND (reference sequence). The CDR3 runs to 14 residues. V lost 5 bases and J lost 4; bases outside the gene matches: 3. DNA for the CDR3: TGTGCCAGTAGTTCGGGACAGGATAATGAAAAACTGTTTTTT. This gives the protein CASSSGQDNEKLFF.

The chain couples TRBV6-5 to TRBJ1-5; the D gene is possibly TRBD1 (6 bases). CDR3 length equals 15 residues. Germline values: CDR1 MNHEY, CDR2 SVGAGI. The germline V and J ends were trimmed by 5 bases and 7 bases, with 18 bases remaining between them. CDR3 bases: TGTGCCAGCAGTCTTTCGACAACCACAGGGCAGCCCCAGCATTTT. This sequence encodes CASSLSTTTGQPQHF.

This CDR3 reads CASSVSSGRAGETQYF. CDR3 DNA: TGTGCCAGCAGCGTCTCTAGCGGGAGGGCCGGAGAGACCCAGTACTTC. The chain is built from TRBV9 and TRBJ2-5; TRBD2 aligns across 12 bases. The trim removed 2 bases at V and 4 bases at J, leaving 6 bases unmatched. The CDR3 loop spans 16 amino acids. The V gene's germline CDR1 is SGDLS and CDR2 YYNGEE.

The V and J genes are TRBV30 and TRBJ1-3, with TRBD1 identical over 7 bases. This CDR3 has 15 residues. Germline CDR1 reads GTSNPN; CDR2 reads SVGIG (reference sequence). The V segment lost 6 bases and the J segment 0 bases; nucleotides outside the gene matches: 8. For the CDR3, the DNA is TGTGCCTGCCGGGACAGACTTCTCTCTGGAAACACCATATATTTT. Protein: CACRDRLLSGNTIYF.

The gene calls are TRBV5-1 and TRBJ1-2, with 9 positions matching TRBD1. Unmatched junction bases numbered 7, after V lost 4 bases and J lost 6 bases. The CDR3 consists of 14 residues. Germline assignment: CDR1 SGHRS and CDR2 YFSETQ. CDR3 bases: TGCGCCAGCAGCCTCCCGGGACAGGGAGATGGCTACACCTTC. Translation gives CASSLPGQGDGYTF.

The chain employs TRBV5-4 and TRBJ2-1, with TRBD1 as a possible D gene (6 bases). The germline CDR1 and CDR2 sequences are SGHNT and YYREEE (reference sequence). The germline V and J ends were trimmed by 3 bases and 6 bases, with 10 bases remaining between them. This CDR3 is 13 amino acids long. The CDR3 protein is CASSSPDSNEQFF. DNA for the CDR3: TGTGCCAGCAGCTCCCCGGACAGCAATGAGCAGTTCTTC.

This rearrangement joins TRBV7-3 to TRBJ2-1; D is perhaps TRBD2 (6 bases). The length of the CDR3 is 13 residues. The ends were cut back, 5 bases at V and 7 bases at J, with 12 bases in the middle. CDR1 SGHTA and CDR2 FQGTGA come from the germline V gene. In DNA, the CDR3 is TGTGCCAGCAGCCCAGCTGGAGGGAATGAGCAGTTCTTC. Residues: CASSPAGGNEQFF. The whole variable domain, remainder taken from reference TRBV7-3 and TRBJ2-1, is GAGVSQTPSNKVTEKGKYVELRCDPISGHTALYWYRQSLGQGPEFLIYFQGTGAADDSGLPNDRFFAVRPEGSVSTLKIQRTERGDSAVYLCASSPAGGNEQFFGPGTRLTVL.